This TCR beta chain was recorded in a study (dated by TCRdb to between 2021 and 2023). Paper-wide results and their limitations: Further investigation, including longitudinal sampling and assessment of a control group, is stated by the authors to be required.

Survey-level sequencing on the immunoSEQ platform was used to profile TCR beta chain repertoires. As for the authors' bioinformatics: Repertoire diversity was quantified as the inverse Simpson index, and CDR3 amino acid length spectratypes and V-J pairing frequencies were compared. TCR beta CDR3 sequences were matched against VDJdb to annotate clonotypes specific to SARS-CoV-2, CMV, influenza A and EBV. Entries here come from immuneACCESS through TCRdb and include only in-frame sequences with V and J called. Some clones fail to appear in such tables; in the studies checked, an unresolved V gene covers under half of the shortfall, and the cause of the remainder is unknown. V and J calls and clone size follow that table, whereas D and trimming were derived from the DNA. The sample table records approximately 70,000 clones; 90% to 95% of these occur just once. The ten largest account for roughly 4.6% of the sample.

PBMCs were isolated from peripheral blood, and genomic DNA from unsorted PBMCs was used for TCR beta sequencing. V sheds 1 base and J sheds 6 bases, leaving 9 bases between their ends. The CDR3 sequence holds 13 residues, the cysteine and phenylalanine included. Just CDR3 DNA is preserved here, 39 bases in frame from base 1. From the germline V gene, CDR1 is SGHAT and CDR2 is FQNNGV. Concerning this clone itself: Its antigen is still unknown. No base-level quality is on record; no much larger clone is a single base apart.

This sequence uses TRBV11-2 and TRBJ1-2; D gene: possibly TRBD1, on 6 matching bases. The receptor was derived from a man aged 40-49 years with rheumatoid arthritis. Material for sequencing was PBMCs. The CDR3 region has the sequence CASSLGGLDGYTF. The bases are TGTGCCAGCAGCTTAGGGGGGCTTGATGGCTACACCTTC.